The 6 T cell receptor beta chains reported below all come from one sample, sequenced in a study of T cell repertoires in cytomegalovirus infection. From the reads, TCRdb called clonotypes with MiXCR, one entry per CDR3 protein. The sample contains roughly 250,000 distinct CDR3 sequences, over 20% of which appear only once. Sequenced input: CD8+ T cells from PBMCs. The receptors stem from a human donor in good health (CMV status not recorded). Some clones in this sample may be carry-over from other donors' samples.

This clonotype was recorded many times. The CDR3 reads CASSLGWDEQYF. CDR3 nucleotide sequence: TGTGCCAGCAGCTTGGGTTGGGACGAGCAGTACTTC. J is TRBJ2-7 and V is TRBV11-2; D gene unclear. CDR1 is SGHAT and CDR2 is FQNNGV in the germline V gene. The CDR3 runs to 12 residues. V lost 3 bases to trimming and J lost 5 bases, with 8 bases between them.

The V call is TRBV7-6, the J call TRBJ2-7; possible D gene TRBD1, 6 bases. Germline-derived CDR1 and CDR2 are SGHVS and FNYEAQ. The CDR3 extends over 14 amino acids. The ends were cut back, 5 bases at V and 2 bases at J, with 13 bases in the middle. The CDR3 spells CASSIQGTTYEQYF. CDR3 coding DNA: TGTGCCAGCAGCATACAAGGGACAACCTACGAGCAGTACTTC.

This clonotype appeared many times. This chain links TRBV7-2 with TRBJ1-2; 9 positions agree with TRBD1. CDR1 is SGHTA and CDR2 is FQGNSA in the germline V gene. The CDR3 length is 15 residues. The V segment lost 4 bases and the J segment 4 bases; nucleotides outside the gene matches: 7. The CDR3 coding sequence is TGTGCCAGCAGCTCGGACAGGGGATATGGCTATGGCTACACCTTC. Its protein is CASSSDRGYGYGYTF.

This clonotype has more than one count but fewer than ten. The J gene is TRBJ1-5, the V gene TRBV6-2 or TRBV6-3; D remains unclear. V lost 8 bases, J lost 2 bases, and 16 bases lay in between. The CDR3 consists of 15 residues. CDR1 is MNHEY and CDR2 is SVGEGT in the germline V gene. The CDR3 protein is CASVESRGGNQPQHF. CDR3 nucleotides: TGTGCCAGCGTGGAGTCCCGCGGAGGCAATCAGCCCCAGCATTTT.

This clonotype showed up many times. The chain has TRBV7-9 and TRBJ1-2; D gene unclear. In germline, CDR1 is SEHNR, CDR2 FQNEAQ (reference sequence). CDR3 length: 14 amino acids. V was cut by 6 bases and J by 2 bases, with 13 bases left in between. CDR3 DNA: TGTGCCAGCAGTCAATCGACACAAAACTATGGCTACACCTTC. Translated, it gives CASSQSTQNYGYTF.

This clonotype was counted between two and nine times. The chain recombines TRBV2 with TRBJ1-5; D is unclear. The CDR3 has 13 amino acids. V lost 7 bases and J 0 bases, leaving 7 bases between the germline ends. The germline gives CDR1 SNHLY, CDR2 FYNNEI. CDR3 sequence: CASNGDSNQPQHF. CDR3 bases: TGTGCCAGCAATGGGGATAGCAATCAGCCCCAGCATTTT.